This T cell receptor beta chain was captured by sequencing in a study of Ad26.COV2.S vaccination and SARS-CoV-2 variants. The study, taken as a whole, reports: CD8+ and CD4+ T cells specific for spike reportedly responded with substantial breadth after vaccination.

This CDR3 is built from 9 residues. V was pared by 7 bases and J by 5 bases, with 5 bases between. Germline V lookup: CDR1 SQVTM, CDR2 ANQGSEA. The method was immunoSEQ multiplex PCR; TCRdb's version includes in-frame clones alone and lacks a portion of them. The repertoire includes hundreds of thousands of clones, 90% of them detected once, and 9% to 15% sits in the top ten. Specified treatment: about 20 received Ad26.COV2.S at low or high dose, single or two shots; a few received placebo; per-sample allocation not given. Sample collection was performed on day 63 after the first vaccine or placebo injection. Boston supplied an adult donor aged 18-55 years. This clone was detected once. Its antigen remains unknown.

The chain carries TRBV29-1 and TRBJ1-2; no clear D gene. The TCR was taken from a person aged 18-60 years who received the Ad26.COV2.S COVID-19 vaccine or a placebo. Specimen: peripheral blood, collected in a trial of Ad26.COV2.S vaccine versus placebo. The CDR3 coding sequence is TGCAGCGACGATTATGGCTACACCTTC. Amino acids: CSDDYGYTF.